Shown below are 20 T cell receptor beta chains from a single sample sequenced in a study of vaccination and CD4 T cells after COVID-19. Regarding treatment: roughly 11-day PBMC culture with coronavirus spike peptide pools or control peptides (ViraFEST assay). For these TCRs, the target antigens are not known. Sequenced with the Oncomine TCR Beta short-read assay was DNA taken from cultured CD4+ T cells. MiXCR was run by TCRdb on the PCR reads, yielding one entry per CDR3 protein. The profile shows about 20,000 distinct CDR3 sequences, roughly 51% of them singletons. Specimen: CD4+ T cells from blood, cultured in vitro. The receptors here all came from a human donor who had recovered from COVID-19.

The CDR3 DNA follows: TGTGCCAGCAGCTTAGCGGCCCCTGCAGAGACCCAGTACTTC. It encodes CASSLAAPAETQYF. The chain recombines TRBV7-2 with TRBJ2-5, with D unclear. The CDR3 totals 14 residues. Per the germline V gene, CDR1 is SGHTA and CDR2 is FQGNSA. V dropped 0 bases and J dropped 4 bases, with 9 bases sitting between them.

The chain is built from TRBV2 and TRBJ1-5, with a weak D call TRBD1 (5 bases). In germline, CDR1 is SNHLY, CDR2 FYNNEI. V lost 6 bases to trimming and J lost 1 base, with 7 bases between them. CDR3 size: 13 residues. The DNA for the CDR3 is TGTGCCAGCAGGACAGAAAGCAATCAGCCCCAGCATTTT. Translated: CASRTESNQPQHF. Supplemented by reference TRBV2 and TRBJ1-5, the full variable domain reads EPEVTQTPSHQVTQMGQEVILRCVPISNHLYFYWYRQILGQKVEFLVSFYNNEISEKSEIFDDQFSVERPDGSNFTLKIRSTKLEDSAMYFCASRTESNQPQHFGDGTRLSIL.

This clonotype showed up just a few times. The gene calls are TRBV20-1 and TRBJ1-6; unclear D gene. Germline V gives CDR1 DFQATT, CDR2 SNEGSKA (reference sequence). CDR3 length: 15 amino acids. Trimming cost V 1 base and J 0 bases, with 7 bases left between them. CDR3 sequence reads: CSARVGSSYNSPLHF. DNA for the CDR3: TGCAGTGCTAGAGTCGGGAGCTCCTATAATTCACCCCTCCACTTT.

The V gene is TRBV29-1, the J gene TRBJ1-2; D unresolved. Trimming removed 4 bases from V and 2 bases from J, with 14 bases in between. Germline CDR1 reads SQVTM; CDR2 reads ANQGSEA. The CDR3 length is 14 residues. In DNA, the CDR3 is TGCAGCGTTGGCGTTCCGGGTAGGAACTATGGCTACACCTTC. Protein: CSVGVPGRNYGYTF. The whole variable domain, filled in from reference TRBV29-1 and TRBJ1-2, reads SAVISQKPSRDICQRGTSLTIQCQVDSQVTMMFWYRQQPGQSLTLIATANQGSEATYESGFVIDKFPISRPNLTFSTLTVSNMSPEDSSIYLCSVGVPGRNYGYTFGSGTRLTVV.

This chain uses TRBV28 with TRBJ2-3, with 8 bases matching TRBD1. Germline V gives CDR1 MDHEN, CDR2 SYDVKM. The CDR3 runs 14 residues. V was clipped by 7 bases and J by 5 bases; unmatched bases: 8. CDR3 residues: CASNIRGRRDTQYF. DNA of the CDR3: TGTGCCAGCAATATCAGGGGGCGTAGAGATACGCAGTATTTT.

The genes are TRBV24-1 and TRBJ2-5; TRBD1 aligns across 8 bases. This CDR3 spans 15 amino acids. V lost 5 bases, J lost 4 bases, and 8 bases stayed unmatched. Germline V CDR1 and CDR2: KGHDR, SFDVKD. CDR3: CATSARTGSGETQYF. CDR3 sequence (DNA): TGTGCCACCAGTGCAAGGACAGGGTCCGGAGAGACCCAGTACTTC.

The chain couples TRBV7-9 to TRBJ2-1, with 8 bases matching TRBD1. The CDR3 is made up of 17 amino acids. Germline values: CDR1 SEHNR, CDR2 FQNEAQ (reference sequence). The V segment lost 7 bases and the J segment 8 bases; nucleotides outside the gene matches: 19. The CDR3 region has the DNA TGTGCCAGCAACCCGATACCAGGACAGGGTCCGAGGCATGAGCAGTTCTTC. It yields the protein CASNPIPGQGPRHEQFF.

Judged by abundance, this clonotype is medium-sized (0.01 to 0.1%). The chain carries TRBV15 and TRBJ1-5, with TRBD1 as a possible D gene (5 bases). V lost 5 bases and J lost 6, with 14 bases in between. Germline assignment: CDR1 LNHNV and CDR2 YYDKDF (reference sequence). The CDR3 extends over 14 amino acids. The CDR3 is CATSPRQTGQPQHF. As DNA, the CDR3 is TGTGCCACCAGCCCCAGACAGACTGGTCAGCCCCAGCATTTT.

This chain uses TRBV7-2 with TRBJ2-3, with 12 bases matching TRBD2. V was clipped by 5 bases and J by 4 bases; unmatched bases: 7. CDR3 length: 16 amino acids. Germline assignment: CDR1 SGHTA and CDR2 FQGNSA. The CDR3 DNA is TGTGCCAGCAGCCTCCGGGCTAGCGGGGGGGCAGATACGCAGTATTTT. Translated: CASSLRASGGADTQYF.

This chain links TRBV5-1 with TRBJ2-7; 9 bases are shared with TRBD1. Germline V CDR1 and CDR2: SGHRS, YFSETQ. This CDR3 region has 15 residues. V lost 2 bases, J lost 6 bases, and 9 bases stayed unmatched. CDR3 DNA sequence: TGCGCCAGCAGCTTAGCGGGACAGGGTAGGGGCGAGCAGTACTTC. This translates into CASSLAGQGRGEQYF.

The chain is built from TRBV6-4 and TRBJ1-1, with 8 bases identical to TRBD1. The J segment lost 10 bases and the V segment lost 5 bases, leaving 9 bases of the junction unmatched. The CDR3 is made up of 13 amino acids. The germline CDR1 and CDR2 sequences are MRHNA and SNTAGT. CDR3 sequence reads: CASSPDSGGRAFF. DNA of the CDR3: TGTGCCAGCAGTCCAGATTCAGGGGGCAGAGCTTTCTTT.

This clonotype was detected a few times. V usage is TRBV10-2 and J usage is TRBJ1-1; 7 bases align to TRBD1. With V trimmed by 0 bases and J by 3 bases, 1 base remained unmatched. The germline V gene encodes CDR1 WSHSY and CDR2 SAAADI. This CDR3 is built from 14 residues. The CDR3 protein is CASSESQGDTEAFF. Written as DNA, the CDR3 is TGCGCCAGCAGTGAGTCTCAGGGGGACACTGAAGCTTTCTTT.

The CDR3: CASSSGTGPNTGELFF. In DNA, the CDR3 is TGCGCCAGCAGCTCCGGGACAGGACCGAACACCGGGGAGCTGTTTTTT. The chain joins TRBV5-1 to TRBJ2-2, with TRBD1 identical over 8 bases. This CDR3 comprises 16 residues. Unmatched junction bases numbered 4, after V lost 3 bases and J lost 0 bases. The germline gives CDR1 SGHRS, CDR2 YFSETQ.

The chain has TRBV6-1 and TRBJ2-1; D may be TRBD1 (5 bases). The V and J ends lost 7 bases and 0 bases respectively, with 13 bases between them. The germline V gene has CDR1 MNHNS and CDR2 SASEGT. The CDR3 sequence is 15 residues long. CDR3 DNA sequence: TGTGCCAGCACCCCGACAGCGAACTCCTACAATGAGCAGTTCTTC. Its translation: CASTPTANSYNEQFF.

In this sample, this clonotype turned up a few times. The chain recombines TRBV7-9 with TRBJ2-1, with 14 nucleotides matching TRBD2. With 5 bases clipped from V and 8 bases from J, the junction kept 8 bases outside the gene matches. CDR1 and CDR2 from the germline V gene are SEHNR and FQNEAQ (reference sequence). This CDR3 is 16 amino acids long. CDR3 DNA sequence: TGTGCCAGCAGCCCGGGACTAGCGGGAGCTTTGGATGAGCAGTTCTTC. Protein: CASSPGLAGALDEQFF. The entire variable domain, with the rest obtained from reference TRBV7-9 and TRBJ2-1, is as follows: DTGVSQNPRHKITKRGQNVTFRCDPISEHNRLYWYRQTLGQGPEFLTYFQNEAQLEKSRLLSDRFSAERPKGSFSTLEIQRTEQGDSAMYLCASSPGLAGALDEQFFGPGTRLTVL.

The chain joins TRBV24-1 to TRBJ2-6, with unresolved D. The CDR3 runs 15 residues. Germline V gene data show CDR1 as KGHDR and CDR2 as SFDVKD. V lost 3 bases and J lost 0, with 5 bases in between. CDR3 sequence: CATSDARSGANVLTF. CDR3 nucleotides: TGTGCCACCAGTGATGCCCGCTCTGGGGCCAACGTCCTGACTTTC.

This clonotype was seen a few times. The chain combines TRBV7-2 with TRBJ2-7; D is unclear. The CDR3 consists of 16 residues. V dropped 1 base and J dropped 5 bases, with 18 bases sitting between them. Germline values: CDR1 SGHTA, CDR2 FQGNSA. CDR3 sequence (DNA): TGTGCCAGCAGCTTAGTTTTACAAGGCTTGAGACACGAGCAGTACTTC. Its protein is CASSLVLQGLRHEQYF.

This sequence joins TRBV2 and TRBJ1-5, with 7 bases aligning to TRBD1. From germline, CDR1 is SNHLY and CDR2 FYNNEI. The V gene end was trimmed by 6 bases and the J gene end by 3 bases; junction bases not matched to a gene: 8. The CDR3 totals 15 residues. CDR3: CASSVQGRFNQPQHF. The CDR3 DNA follows: TGTGCCAGCAGCGTACAGGGGAGGTTCAATCAGCCCCAGCATTTT.

J is TRBJ1-3 and V is TRBV11-1, with D tentatively TRBD1 (6 bases). The length of the CDR3 is 14 residues. V was cut by 6 bases and J by 0 bases, with 9 bases left in between. Germline V gene lookup returns CDR1 SGHAT and CDR2 FQDESV (reference sequence). The CDR3 loop reads CASSSDSSGNTIYF. The CDR3 DNA follows: TGTGCCAGCAGTTCGGACAGCTCTGGAAACACCATATATTTT.

CDR3 coding DNA: TGCAGTGCTAGAGACAGGACTAGGTCAAGCACAGATACGCAGTATTTT. This gives the protein CSARDRTRSSTDTQYF. The chain uses TRBV20-1 and TRBJ2-3; 7 bases map to TRBD2. From germline, CDR1 is DFQATT and CDR2 SNEGSKA (reference sequence). Losses at the gene ends were 0 bases for V and 0 bases for J; bases not matched to a gene: 6. The CDR3 runs 16 residues.